Sequencing of this T cell receptor (beta chain) was carried out in a study of blood T cells in healthy people across ages. The V gene's germline CDR1 is LGHDT and CDR2 YNNKEL (reference sequence). This CDR3 has 13 residues. Trimming stripped 3 bases from V and 4 bases from J, with 9 bases between. Primers used in a second PCR of about 6 to 11 cycles were a sample-barcoded 5' primer and a J-beta primer mix. TCRdb re-called the 5' RACE reads with MiXCR, one entry per CDR3 protein. The repertoire holds hundreds of thousands of distinct CDR3 sequences, with 27% as singletons. The chain recombines TRBV3-1 with TRBJ1-1, with D tentatively TRBD1 (6 bases). The receptor's source is a woman in her sixties or seventies in good health. The sequencing input was blood. The CDR3 reads CASSQGAVTEAFF. In nucleotides, the CDR3 is TGTGCCAGCAGCCAGGGGGCGGTCACTGAAGCTTTCTTT.